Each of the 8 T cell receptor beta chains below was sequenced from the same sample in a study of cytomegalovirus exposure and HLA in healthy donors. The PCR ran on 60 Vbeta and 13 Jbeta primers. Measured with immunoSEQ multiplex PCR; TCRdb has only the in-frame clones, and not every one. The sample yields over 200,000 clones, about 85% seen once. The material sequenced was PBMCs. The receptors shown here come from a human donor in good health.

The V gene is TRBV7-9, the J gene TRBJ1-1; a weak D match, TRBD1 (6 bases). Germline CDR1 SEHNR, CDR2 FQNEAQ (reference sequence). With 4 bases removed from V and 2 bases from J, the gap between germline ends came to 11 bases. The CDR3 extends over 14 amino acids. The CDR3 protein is CASSSRDNNTEAFF. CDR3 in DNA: TGTGCCAGCAGCTCCCGGGACAATAACACTGAAGCTTTCTTT.

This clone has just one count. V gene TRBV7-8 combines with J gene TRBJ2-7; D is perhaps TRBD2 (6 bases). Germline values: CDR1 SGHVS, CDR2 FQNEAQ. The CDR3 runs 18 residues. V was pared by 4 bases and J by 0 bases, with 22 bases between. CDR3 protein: CASSYRIGTSGYSYEQYF. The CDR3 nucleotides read TGTGCCAGCAGCTATAGAATCGGGACTTCTGGCTACTCCTACGAGCAGTACTTC.

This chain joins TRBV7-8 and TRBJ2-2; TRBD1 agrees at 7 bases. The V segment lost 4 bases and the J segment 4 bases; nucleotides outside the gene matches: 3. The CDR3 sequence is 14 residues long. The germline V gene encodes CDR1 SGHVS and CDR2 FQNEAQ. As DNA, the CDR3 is TGTGCCAGCAGCTCCGGGACAGTCACCGGGGAGCTGTTTTTT. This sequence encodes CASSSGTVTGELFF.

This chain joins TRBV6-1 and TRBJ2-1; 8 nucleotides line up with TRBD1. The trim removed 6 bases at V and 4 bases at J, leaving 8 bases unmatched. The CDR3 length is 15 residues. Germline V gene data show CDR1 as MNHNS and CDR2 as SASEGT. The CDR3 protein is CASSTDRGIYNEQFF. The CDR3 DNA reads TGTGCCAGCAGCACCGACAGGGGCATATACAATGAGCAGTTCTTC.

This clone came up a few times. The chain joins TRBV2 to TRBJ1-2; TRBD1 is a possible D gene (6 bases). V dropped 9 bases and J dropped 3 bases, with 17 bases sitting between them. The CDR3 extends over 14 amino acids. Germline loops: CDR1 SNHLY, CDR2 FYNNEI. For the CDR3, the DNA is TGTGCCAGAGCAGCGGACAGCTCTTACTATGGCTACACCTTC. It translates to CARAADSSYYGYTF.

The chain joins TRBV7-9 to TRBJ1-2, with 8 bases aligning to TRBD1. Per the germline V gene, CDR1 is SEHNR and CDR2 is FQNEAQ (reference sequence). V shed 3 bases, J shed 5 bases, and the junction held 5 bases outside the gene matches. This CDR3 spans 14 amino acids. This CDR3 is CASSLGQELYGYTF. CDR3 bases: TGTGCCAGCAGCTTGGGACAGGAGTTATATGGCTACACCTTC.

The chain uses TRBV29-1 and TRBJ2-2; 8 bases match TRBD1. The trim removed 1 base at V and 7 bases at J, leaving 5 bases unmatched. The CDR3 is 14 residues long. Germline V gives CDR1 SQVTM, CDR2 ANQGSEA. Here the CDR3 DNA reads TGCAGCGTTGAAGGGACAGGGCATAGCGGGGAGCTGTTTTTT. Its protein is CSVEGTGHSGELFF.

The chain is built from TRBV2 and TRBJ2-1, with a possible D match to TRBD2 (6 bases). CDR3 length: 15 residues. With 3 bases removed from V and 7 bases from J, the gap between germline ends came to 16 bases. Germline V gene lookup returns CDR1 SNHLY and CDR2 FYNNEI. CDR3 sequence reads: CASSELSSGLNEQFF. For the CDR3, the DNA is TGTGCCAGCAGTGAGCTCTCGAGCGGGTTAAATGAGCAGTTCTTC. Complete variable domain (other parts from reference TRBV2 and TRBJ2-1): EPEVTQTPSHQVTQMGQEVILRCVPISNHLYFYWYRQILGQKVEFLVSFYNNEISEKSEIFDDQFSVERPDGSNFTLKIRSTKLEDSAMYFCASSELSSGLNEQFFGPGTRLTVL.